This T cell receptor beta chain was identified during a study of blood T cells in healthy people across ages. In germline, CDR1 is MDHEN, CDR2 SYDVKM. The junction had 5 bases not matched to a gene; V was cut back by 9 bases and J by 4 bases. The CDR3 loop spans 12 amino acids. A J-beta primer mix and a sample-barcoded 5' primer were used in a second PCR of roughly 6 to 12 cycles. TCRdb recomputed calls from the 5' RACE reads with MiXCR, one row per CDR3 protein. The table records about 640,000 distinct CDR3 sequences, 58% of them present only once. This chain connects TRBV28 to TRBJ2-5; 7 bases align to TRBD1. The sequence was collected from a man between 60 and 75 years old in good health. Specimen: blood. CDR3 region: CASRQGIETQYF. The CDR3, as DNA: TGTGCCAGTAGACAGGGAATAGAGACCCAGTACTTC.